A selection of T cell receptor beta chains follows, all from one sample in a study of beta chain features in type 1 diabetes. Repertoires were generated with immunoSEQ multiplex PCR, while TCRdb's copy carries only in-frame clones and drops some. Among some 640,000 clones, around an eighth were seen once, and the ten largest hold roughly 0.04%. The sequencing input was naive CD4+ T cells from blood. The receptors stem from a man aged 18 to 35 with type 1 diabetes. CDR3s include the opening cysteine and the closing phenylalanine or tryptophan. The order of the fields is D gene, V gene, J gene, clone size, CDR3 protein, CDR3 DNA. D genes are given only for firm matches. Only some rows state a clone size, as once, few, many or a class for expanded clones.

d_gene: TRBD1; v_gene: TRBV19; j_gene: TRBJ1-5; abundance: few; CDR3aa: CASSFRDSQHF; CDR3nt: TGTGCCAGTAGTTTCCGGGACAGTCAGCATTTT
d_gene: .; v_gene: TRBV21-1; j_gene: TRBJ2-5; abundance: .; CDR3aa: CASSNAATSGQETQYF; CDR3nt: TGTGCCAGCAGCAACGCCGCGACTAGCGGCCAAGAGACCCAGTACTTC
d_gene: .; v_gene: TRBV7-2; j_gene: TRBJ1-5; abundance: few; CDR3aa: CASSLGDGQPQHF; CDR3nt: TGTGCCAGCAGCTTGGGGGACGGGCAGCCCCAGCATTTT
d_gene: .; v_gene: TRBV5-4; j_gene: TRBJ1-1; abundance: .; CDR3aa: CASSLGGAQSYTEAFF; CDR3nt: TGTGCCAGCAGCTTAGGAGGGGCGCAGTCCTACACTGAAGCTTTCTTT
d_gene: .; v_gene: TRBV7-2; j_gene: TRBJ1-5; abundance: .; CDR3aa: CASSLLDFNQPQHF; CDR3nt: TGTGCCAGCAGCCTGCTGGATTTCAATCAGCCCCAGCATTTT
d_gene: .; v_gene: TRBV29-1; j_gene: TRBJ1-3; abundance: .; CDR3aa: CSVTFSGNTIYF; CDR3nt: TGCAGCGTTACTTTCTCTGGAAACACCATATATTTT
d_gene: TRBD1; v_gene: TRBV7-9; j_gene: TRBJ1-1; abundance: few; CDR3aa: CASSAGQGSAEAFF; CDR3nt: TGTGCCAGCAGCGCCGGACAGGGAAGCGCTGAAGCTTTCTTT
d_gene: TRBD1; v_gene: TRBV19; j_gene: TRBJ1-2; abundance: few; CDR3aa: CASSTDRYYGYTF; CDR3nt: TGTGCCAGTAGCACGGACAGGTACTATGGCTACACCTTC
d_gene: TRBD2; v_gene: TRBV7-2; j_gene: TRBJ2-7; abundance: few; CDR3aa: CASSLEGTSGRRGEQYF; CDR3nt: TGTGCCAGCAGCTTAGAGGGCACTAGCGGGAGAAGGGGCGAGCAGTACTTC
d_gene: .; v_gene: TRBV4-3; j_gene: TRBJ1-3; abundance: few; CDR3aa: CASSQGAASGNTIYF; CDR3nt: TGCGCCAGCAGCCAAGGGGCAGCCTCTGGAAACACCATATATTTT